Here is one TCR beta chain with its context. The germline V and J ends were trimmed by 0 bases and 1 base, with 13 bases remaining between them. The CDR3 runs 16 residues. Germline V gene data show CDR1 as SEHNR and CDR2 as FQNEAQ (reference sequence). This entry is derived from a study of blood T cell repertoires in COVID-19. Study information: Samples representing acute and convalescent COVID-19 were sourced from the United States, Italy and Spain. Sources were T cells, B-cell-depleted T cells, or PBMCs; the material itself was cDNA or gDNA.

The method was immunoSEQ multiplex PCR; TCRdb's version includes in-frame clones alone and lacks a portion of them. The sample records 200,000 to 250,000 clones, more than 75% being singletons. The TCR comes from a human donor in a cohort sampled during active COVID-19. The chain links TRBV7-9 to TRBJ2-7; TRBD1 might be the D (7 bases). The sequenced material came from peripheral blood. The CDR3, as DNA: TGTGCCAGCAGCTTAGCGGGCAGGGGGGTATCCTACGAGCAGTACTTC. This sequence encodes CASSLAGRGVSYEQYF.